The next 29 T cell receptor beta chains were all read from a single sample in a study of blood T cell repertoires in COVID-19. Sequenced by immunoSEQ multiplex PCR; TCRdb stores in-frame clones only, minus some. The sample has around 20,000 clones, approximately 85% seen once; the top ten hold more than 55%. Material for sequencing was peripheral blood. These receptors came from an older man with acute or convalescent COVID-19.

J is TRBJ2-7 and V is TRBV28; the match to TRBD1 covers 8 bases. J lost 2 bases, V lost 2 bases, and 14 bases had no gene match. Germline V gene data show CDR1 as MDHEN and CDR2 as SYDVKM. CDR3 length: 18 amino acids. The chain's CDR3 is CASSLMGRLRGRAYEQYF. The CDR3 coding sequence is TGTGCCAGCAGTTTAATGGGCCGACTCAGGGGGCGCGCCTACGAGCAGTACTTC.

CDR3 in amino acids: CASSLEGPVLVDNEQFF. As DNA, the CDR3 is TGTGCCAGCAGCTTAGAGGGCCCCGTTTTGGTGGACAATGAGCAGTTCTTC. The V call is TRBV11-2, the J call TRBJ2-1, with D unclear. The CDR3 length is 17 residues. The germline V and J ends were trimmed by 0 bases and 5 bases, with 17 bases remaining between them. Germline V lookup: CDR1 SGHAT, CDR2 FQNNGV.

The V call is TRBV19, the J call TRBJ1-5; D is perhaps TRBD1 (5 bases). CDR3 size: 15 residues. The germline V gene encodes CDR1 LNHDA and CDR2 SQIVND (reference sequence). Trimming removed 3 bases at V and 4 bases at J, with 13 bases between. The CDR3 DNA is TGTGCCAGTAGTATCTGGGTGGGGCCAAATCAGCCCCAGCATTTT. It codes for CASSIWVGPNQPQHF.

The chain uses TRBV11-2 and TRBJ1-2; D remains ambiguous. Germline assignment: CDR1 SGHAT and CDR2 FQNNGV. V gave up 5 bases and J gave up 2 bases, with 12 bases separating them. This CDR3 comprises 14 residues. Here the CDR3 reads CASSGLQRNYGYTF. CDR3 DNA: TGTGCCAGCAGCGGACTTCAAAGGAACTATGGCTACACCTTC.

The chain carries TRBV7-2 and TRBJ2-2, with D perhaps matching TRBD2 (6 bases). The CDR3 consists of 14 residues. The V and J ends lost 5 bases and 6 bases respectively, with 13 bases between them. Germline loops: CDR1 SGHTA, CDR2 FQGNSA. The chain's CDR3 is CASSTPSGSGELFF. The CDR3 DNA reads TGTGCCAGCAGCACACCGAGCGGGTCCGGGGAGCTGTTTTTT.

The chain couples TRBV30 to TRBJ1-3; TRBD1 agrees at 7 bases. V gave up 8 bases and J gave up 0 bases; unmatched junction bases: 10. The germline V gene encodes CDR1 GTSNPN and CDR2 SVGIG (reference sequence). CDR3 length: 15 residues. CDR3 residues: CARRAGGSSGNTIYF. In DNA form, the CDR3 reads TGTGCCCGACGCGCAGGGGGGAGCTCTGGAAACACCATATATTTT. Using reference TRBV30 and TRBJ1-3 for the parts outside the CDR3, the full variable domain is SQTIHQWPATLVQPVGSPLSLECTVEGTSNPNLYWYRQAAGRGLQLLFYSVGIGQISSEVPQNLSASRPQDRQFILSSKKLLLSDSGFYLCARRAGGSSGNTIYFGEGSWLTVV.

The chain carries TRBV3-1 (or the pseudogene TRBV3-2) and TRBJ1-2; TRBD1 aligns across 8 bases. Germline-derived CDR1 and CDR2 are LGHDT and YNNKEL (reference sequence). The length of the CDR3 is 14 residues. The junction had 9 bases not matched to a gene; V was cut back by 8 bases and J by 4 bases. Here the CDR3 DNA reads TGTGCCAGCTTTGACAGGGGCCGCGTCTATGGCTACACCTTC. Amino acids: CASFDRGRVYGYTF.

The table lists this clone with a count of one. The rearrangement links TRBV29-1 to TRBJ2-7; no clear D. Per germline, CDR1 SQVTM and CDR2 ANQGSEA. V lost 4 bases and J 0 bases, leaving 4 bases between the germline ends. The length of the CDR3 is 11 residues. CDR3 protein: CSVVSSYEQYF. The CDR3 DNA sequence: TGCAGCGTTGTGAGCTCCTACGAGCAGTACTTC.

The chain recombines TRBV19 with TRBJ1-1; the D gene is possibly TRBD1 (6 bases). The V end was cut by 6 bases, the J end by 2 bases, with 16 bases between. The CDR3 covers 15 residues. Germline V gives CDR1 LNHDA, CDR2 SQIVND (reference sequence). CDR3: CASRARGSGNTEAFF. DNA for the CDR3: TGTGCCAGTAGGGCCAGGGGTTCGGGAAACACTGAAGCTTTCTTT.

This clone was observed once. The chain combines TRBV27 with TRBJ2-1; 8 bases fit TRBD1. The germline CDR1 and CDR2 sequences are MNHEY and SMNVEV (reference sequence). This CDR3 contains 15 residues. J lost 2 bases, V lost 4 bases, and 4 bases had no gene match. The CDR3 sequence: CASSSRDRPYNEQFF. The CDR3 coding sequence is TGTGCCAGCAGTTCCCGGGACAGGCCCTACAATGAGCAGTTCTTC.

The CDR3 bases are TGTGCCAGCAGCGCCGGACTAGCGGGCAGCACAGATACGCAGTATTTT. It translates to CASSAGLAGSTDTQYF. J is TRBJ2-3 and V is TRBV7-3; 11 bases match TRBD2. Losses at the gene ends were 5 bases for V and 0 bases for J; bases not matched to a gene: 4. Germline V gives CDR1 SGHTA, CDR2 FQGTGA. The CDR3 loop spans 16 amino acids.

The chain joins TRBV7-9 to TRBJ1-5; tentatively, D is TRBD1 (5 bases). V lost 1 base and J lost 8, with 6 bases in between. The CDR3 is made up of 12 amino acids. Germline V gene data show CDR1 as SEHNR and CDR2 as FQNEAQ (reference sequence). CDR3 residues: CASSLEGKPQHF. Written as DNA, the CDR3 is TGTGCCAGCAGCTTAGAGGGGAAGCCCCAGCATTTT.

This clone was observed once. The gene calls are TRBV3-1 (or the pseudogene TRBV3-2) and TRBJ2-4; a possible D gene is TRBD1 (6 bases). Germline CDR1 and CDR2: LGHDT and YNNKEL (reference sequence). Trimming took off 4 bases at V and 0 bases at J, with 16 bases between the two ends. The CDR3 is made up of 17 amino acids. The chain's CDR3 is CASSPFVGQLAKNIQYF. CDR3 nucleotides: TGTGCCAGCAGCCCCTTTGTGGGACAACTAGCCAAAAACATTCAGTACTTC.

The V and J genes are TRBV19 and TRBJ2-7; 10 bases are shared with TRBD1. The CDR3 is 13 amino acids. V lost 6 bases to trimming and J lost 1 base; unmatched junction nucleotides: 0. Germline V gene lookup returns CDR1 LNHDA and CDR2 SQIVND (reference sequence). CDR3 protein: CASRGQGSYEQYF. The CDR3 region has the DNA TGTGCCAGTAGGGGACAGGGGTCCTACGAGCAGTACTTC.

The rearrangement uses TRBV24-1 and TRBJ1-4; D not certain. The CDR3 contains 15 residues. Looked up from germline, CDR1 is KGHDR and CDR2 is SFDVKD. V was pared by 0 bases and J by 4 bases, with 8 bases between. The CDR3 here is CATSDLGQVNEKLFF. CDR3 nucleotides: TGTGCCACCAGTGATTTGGGGCAGGTTAATGAAAAACTGTTTTTT.

The rearrangement uses TRBV27 and TRBJ2-3; 11 bases line up with TRBD2. Germline V gives CDR1 MNHEY, CDR2 SMNVEV (reference sequence). With V trimmed by 4 bases and J by 3 bases, 9 bases remained unmatched. The CDR3 is made up of 17 amino acids. In DNA form, the CDR3 reads TGTGCCAGCAGTTCCCCCCTCCTAGCGGGGGGTACAGATACGCAGTATTTT. This sequence encodes CASSSPLLAGGTDTQYF.

This rearrangement joins TRBV13 to TRBJ2-3; D is perhaps TRBD2 (7 bases). Germline assignment: CDR1 PRHDT and CDR2 FYEKMQ (reference sequence). V was shortened by 4 bases and J by 0 bases, with 23 bases between the two germline ends. The CDR3 loop spans 19 amino acids. The CDR3 protein is CASSSRLGGGHTSTDTQYF. DNA for the CDR3: TGTGCCAGCAGCTCGAGACTTGGGGGGGGCCATACTAGCACAGATACGCAGTATTTT.

The CDR3: CAWSEGHSSGANVLTF. CDR3 sequence (DNA): TGTGCCTGGAGTGAGGGACATAGCTCTGGGGCCAACGTCCTGACTTTC. This chain uses TRBV30 with TRBJ2-6; D might be TRBD1 (6 bases). V lost 1 base, J lost 0 bases, and 10 bases lay in between. Germline CDR1 reads GTSNPN; CDR2 reads SVGIG (reference sequence). CDR3 length: 16 residues.

The CDR3 loop reads CASSPLAGGGTGELFF. The CDR3 nucleotides are TGTGCCAGCAGCCCGTTGGCGGGGGGGGGCACCGGGGAGCTGTTTTTT. The chain joins TRBV5-6 to TRBJ2-2; 9 bases match TRBD2. Germline CDR1 is SGHDT and CDR2 is YYEEEE. CDR3 length equals 16 residues. V gave up 4 bases and J gave up 4 bases; unmatched junction bases: 8. Full variable domain (remainder filled in from reference TRBV5-6 and TRBJ2-2): DAGVTQSPTHLIKTRGQQVTLRCSPKSGHDTVSWYQQALGQGPQFIFQYYEEEERQRGNFPDRFSGHQFPNYSSELNVNALLLGDSALYLCASSPLAGGGTGELFFGEGSRLTVL.

This clone was detected only a few times. This chain joins TRBV25-1 and TRBJ2-2, with D perhaps matching TRBD2 (5 bases). This CDR3 is 11 amino acids long. The germline V gene has CDR1 MGHDK and CDR2 SYGVNS. The V and J ends lost 11 bases and 3 bases respectively, with 7 bases between them. The CDR3 DNA sequence: TGTGCCGCCGGGGACACCGGGGAGCTGTTTTTT. This encodes CAAGDTGELFF.

This chain links TRBV6-1 with TRBJ1-3; D is unresolved. The CDR3 loop spans 15 amino acids. Trimming removed 5 bases from V and 0 bases from J, with 11 bases in between. Germline lookup yields CDR1 MNHNS and CDR2 SASEGT. The CDR3 is CASSRFGSSGNTIYF. Here the CDR3 DNA reads TGTGCCAGCAGTCGCTTTGGGAGCTCTGGAAACACCATATATTTT.

The chain couples TRBV7-2 to TRBJ1-1, with D possibly matching TRBD1 (5 bases). Germline V gene sequence: CDR1 SGHTA, CDR2 FQGNSA. Trimming pared 0 bases from V and 4 bases from J, leaving 9 bases between. The CDR3 contains 14 residues. The DNA for the CDR3 is TGTGCCAGCAGCTTAGCGGGGGGGTCCACTGAAGCTTTCTTT. It codes for CASSLAGGSTEAFF.

The chain employs TRBV19 and TRBJ1-1; no clear D gene. Per the germline V gene, CDR1 is LNHDA and CDR2 is SQIVND (reference sequence). V was shortened by 5 bases and J by 5 bases, with 18 bases between the two germline ends. This CDR3 has 15 amino acids. The CDR3 loop is CASSAGSLEKTEAFF. In DNA form, the CDR3 reads TGTGCCAGTAGTGCGGGGTCTCTTGAGAAGACTGAAGCTTTCTTT.

The chain has TRBV6-6 and TRBJ1-2, with a tentative D call TRBD1 (6 bases). V was shortened by 0 bases and J by 5 bases, with 13 bases between the two germline ends. CDR1 is MNHNY, CDR2 SVGAGI, per germline (reference sequence). The length of the CDR3 is 15 residues. The CDR3 protein is CASSYSLRDNYGYTF. The CDR3 region has the DNA TGTGCCAGCAGTTACTCTCTCCGGGACAATTATGGCTACACCTTC.

This clone was recorded once. This sequence joins TRBV11-2 and TRBJ2-1, with a weak D call TRBD2 (6 bases). The CDR3 has 18 amino acids. The ends were cut back, 0 bases at V and 0 bases at J, with 15 bases in the middle. The V gene's germline CDR1 is SGHAT and CDR2 FQNNGV. The CDR3, as DNA: TGTGCCAGCAGCTTAGATCTGACCGGGGGAACCTCCTACAATGAGCAGTTCTTC. It translates to CASSLDLTGGTSYNEQFF.

This CDR3 is CASSPDPTGVYSPLHF. The DNA of the CDR3 is TGTGCCAGCAGTCCCGACCCCACAGGGGTTTATTCACCCCTCCACTTT. This sequence joins TRBV28 and TRBJ1-6; TRBD1 matches 7 bases. V lost 5 bases and J lost 8; bases outside the gene matches: 12. Germline lookup yields CDR1 MDHEN and CDR2 SYDVKM. CDR3 length equals 16 residues.

This clone came up once. J is TRBJ1-5 and V is TRBV18, with TRBD1 matching 8 bases. Germline lookup yields CDR1 KGHSH and CDR2 LQKENI. V trimming: 3 bases; J trimming: 0 bases; junction bases outside the gene matches: 1. CDR3 length: 15 residues. In DNA, the CDR3 is TGTGCCAGCTCACCGGGGACAGGTAGCAATCAGCCCCAGCATTTT. It is translated as CASSPGTGSNQPQHF. The variable domain in full, with the rest retrieved from reference TRBV18 and TRBJ1-5, is NAGVMQNPRHLVRRRGQEARLRCSPMKGHSHVYWYRQLPEEGLKFMVYLQKENIIDESGMPKERFSAEFPKEGPSILRIQQVVRGDSAAYFCASSPGTGSNQPQHFGDGTRLSIL.

The chain uses TRBV19 and TRBJ1-2; 9 bases line up with TRBD1. V shed 5 bases and J 5 bases; nucleotides not matched to a gene: 12. Per the germline V gene, CDR1 is LNHDA and CDR2 is SQIVND (reference sequence). The CDR3 has 16 amino acids. CDR3 amino acids: CASSAPGQGGLYGYTF. The CDR3, as DNA: TGTGCCAGTAGTGCACCGGGACAGGGAGGTCTATATGGCTACACCTTC.

Here the CDR3 reads CASRPTSGGATGELFF. The CDR3, as DNA: TGTGCCAGCAGACCTACTAGCGGGGGGGCGACCGGGGAGCTGTTTTTT. This chain uses TRBV28 with TRBJ2-2; TRBD2 matches 13 bases. The CDR3 length is 16 residues. The junction had 6 bases not matched to a gene; V was cut back by 6 bases and J by 5 bases. The germline V gene encodes CDR1 MDHEN and CDR2 SYDVKM.